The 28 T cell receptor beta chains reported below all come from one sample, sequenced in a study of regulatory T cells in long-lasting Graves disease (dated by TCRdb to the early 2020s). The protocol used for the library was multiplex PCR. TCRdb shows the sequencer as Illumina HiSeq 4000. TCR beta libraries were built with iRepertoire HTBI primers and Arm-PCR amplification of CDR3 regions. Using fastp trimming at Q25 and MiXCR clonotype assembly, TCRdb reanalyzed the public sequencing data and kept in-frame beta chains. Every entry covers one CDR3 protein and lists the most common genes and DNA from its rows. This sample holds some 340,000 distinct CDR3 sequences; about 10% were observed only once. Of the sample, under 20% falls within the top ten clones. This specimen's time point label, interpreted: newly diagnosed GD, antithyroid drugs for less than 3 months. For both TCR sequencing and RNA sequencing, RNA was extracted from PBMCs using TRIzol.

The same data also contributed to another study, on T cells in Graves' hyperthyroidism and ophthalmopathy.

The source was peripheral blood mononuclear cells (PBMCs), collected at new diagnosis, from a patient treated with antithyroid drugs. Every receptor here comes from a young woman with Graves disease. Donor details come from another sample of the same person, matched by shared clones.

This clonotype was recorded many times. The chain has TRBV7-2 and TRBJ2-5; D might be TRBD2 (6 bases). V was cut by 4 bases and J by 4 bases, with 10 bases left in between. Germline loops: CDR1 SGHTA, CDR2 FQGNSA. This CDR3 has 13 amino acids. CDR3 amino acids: CASSSGSTETQYF. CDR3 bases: TGTGCCAGCAGCTCCGGGAGTACAGAGACCCAGTACTTC.

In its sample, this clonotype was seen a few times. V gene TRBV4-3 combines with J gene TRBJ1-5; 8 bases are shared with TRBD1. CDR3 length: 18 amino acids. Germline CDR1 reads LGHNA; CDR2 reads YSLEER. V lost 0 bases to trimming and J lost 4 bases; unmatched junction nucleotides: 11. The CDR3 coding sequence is TGCGCCAGCAGCCAAGATGTTAACAGGGGGACTTTTAATCAGCCCCAGCATTTT. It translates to CASSQDVNRGTFNQPQHF.

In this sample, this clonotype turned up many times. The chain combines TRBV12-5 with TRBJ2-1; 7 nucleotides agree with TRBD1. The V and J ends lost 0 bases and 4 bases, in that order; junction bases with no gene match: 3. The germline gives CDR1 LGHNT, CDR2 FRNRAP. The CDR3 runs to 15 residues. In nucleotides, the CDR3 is TGTGCTAGTGGTTTGGTAGGGGGCTATTACAATGAGCAGTTCTTC. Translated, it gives CASGLVGGYYNEQFF.

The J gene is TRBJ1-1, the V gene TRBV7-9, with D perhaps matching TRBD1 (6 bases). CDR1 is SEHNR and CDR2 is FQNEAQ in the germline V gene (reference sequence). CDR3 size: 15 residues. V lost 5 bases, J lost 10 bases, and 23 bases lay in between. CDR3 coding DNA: TGTGCCAGCAGCCTTCTAAAACCGACAGGTGAGCGAGCTTTCTTT. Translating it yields CASSLLKPTGERAFF.

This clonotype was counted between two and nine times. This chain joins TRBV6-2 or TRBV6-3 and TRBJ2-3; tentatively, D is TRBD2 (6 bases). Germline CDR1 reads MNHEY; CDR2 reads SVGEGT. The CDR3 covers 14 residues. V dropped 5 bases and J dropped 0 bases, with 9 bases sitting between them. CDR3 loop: CASSTGLSTDTQYF. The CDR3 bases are TGTGCCAGCAGTACCGGACTAAGCACAGATACGCAGTATTTT.

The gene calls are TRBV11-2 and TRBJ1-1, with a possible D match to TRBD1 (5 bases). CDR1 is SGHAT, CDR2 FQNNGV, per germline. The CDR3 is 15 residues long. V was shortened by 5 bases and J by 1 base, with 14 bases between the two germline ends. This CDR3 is CASSRHRQGNTEAFF. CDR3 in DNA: TGTGCCAGCAGCCGACACCGTCAGGGGAACACTGAAGCTTTCTTT.

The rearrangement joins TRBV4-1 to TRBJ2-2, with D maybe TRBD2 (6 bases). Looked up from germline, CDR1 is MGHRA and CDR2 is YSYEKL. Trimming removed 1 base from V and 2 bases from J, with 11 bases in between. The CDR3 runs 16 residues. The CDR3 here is CASSQGEAANTGELFF. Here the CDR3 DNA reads TGCGCCAGCAGCCAAGGGGAGGCAGCTAACACCGGGGAGCTGTTTTTT.

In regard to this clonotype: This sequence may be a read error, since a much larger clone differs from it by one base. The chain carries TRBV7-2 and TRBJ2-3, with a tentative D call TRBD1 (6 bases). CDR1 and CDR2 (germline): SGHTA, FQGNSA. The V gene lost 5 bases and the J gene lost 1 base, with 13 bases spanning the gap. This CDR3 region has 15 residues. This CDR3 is CASSPGVPGTDTQYF. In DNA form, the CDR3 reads TGTGCCAGCAGCCCAGGGGTCCCTGGCACAGATACGCAGTATTTT.

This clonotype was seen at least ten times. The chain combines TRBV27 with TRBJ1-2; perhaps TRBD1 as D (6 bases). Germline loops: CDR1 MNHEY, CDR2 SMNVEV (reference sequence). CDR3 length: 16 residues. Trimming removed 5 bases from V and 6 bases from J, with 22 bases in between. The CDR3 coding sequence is TGTGCCAGCAGTCCCAGAGAGGGACACCTGAAGGATGGCTACACCTTC. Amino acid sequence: CASSPREGHLKDGYTF.

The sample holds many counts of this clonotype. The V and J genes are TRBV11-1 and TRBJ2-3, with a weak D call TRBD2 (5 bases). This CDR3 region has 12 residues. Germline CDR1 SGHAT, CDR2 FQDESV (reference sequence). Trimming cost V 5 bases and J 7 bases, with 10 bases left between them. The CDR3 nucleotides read TGTGCCAGCAGCCGGGGTGGAAATACGCAGTATTTT. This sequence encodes CASSRGGNTQYF. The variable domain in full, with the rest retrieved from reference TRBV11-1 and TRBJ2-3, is EAEVAQSPRYKITEKSQAVAFWCDPISGHATLYWYRQILGQGPELLVQFQDESVVDDSQLPKDRFSAERLKGVDSTLKIQPAELGDSAMYLCASSRGGNTQYFGPGTRLTVL.

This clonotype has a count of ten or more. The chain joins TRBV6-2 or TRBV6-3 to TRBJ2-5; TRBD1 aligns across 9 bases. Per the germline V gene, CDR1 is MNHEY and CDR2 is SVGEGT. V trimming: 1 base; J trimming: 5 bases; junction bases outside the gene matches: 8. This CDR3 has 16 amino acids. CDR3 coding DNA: TGTGCCAGCAGTTACTACGGACAGGGGTTTGAGGAGACCCAGTACTTC. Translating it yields CASSYYGQGFEETQYF.

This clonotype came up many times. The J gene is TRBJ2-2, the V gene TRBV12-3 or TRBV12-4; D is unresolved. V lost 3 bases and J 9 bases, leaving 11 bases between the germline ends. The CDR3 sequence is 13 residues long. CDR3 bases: TGTGCCAGCAGTTTTTCTTCCGGTTGGGAGCTGTTTTTT. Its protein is CASSFSSGWELFF.

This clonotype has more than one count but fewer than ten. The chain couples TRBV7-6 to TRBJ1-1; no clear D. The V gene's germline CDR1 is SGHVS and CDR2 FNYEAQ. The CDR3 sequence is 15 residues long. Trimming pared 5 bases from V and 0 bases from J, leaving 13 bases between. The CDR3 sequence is CASSPSTALNTEAFF. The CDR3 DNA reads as TGTGCCAGCAGCCCATCGACCGCCCTGAACACTGAAGCTTTCTTT.

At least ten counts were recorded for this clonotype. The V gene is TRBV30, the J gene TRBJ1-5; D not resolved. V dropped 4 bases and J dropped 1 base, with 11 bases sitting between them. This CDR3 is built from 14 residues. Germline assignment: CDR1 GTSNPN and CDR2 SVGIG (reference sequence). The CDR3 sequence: CAWTRFGSNQPQHF. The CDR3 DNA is TGTGCCTGGACCCGGTTTGGGAGCAATCAGCCCCAGCATTTT.

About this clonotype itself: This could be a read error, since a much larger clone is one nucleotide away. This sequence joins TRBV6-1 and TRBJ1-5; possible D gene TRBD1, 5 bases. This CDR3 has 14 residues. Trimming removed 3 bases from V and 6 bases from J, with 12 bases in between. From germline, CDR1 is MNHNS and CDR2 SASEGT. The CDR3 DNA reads TGTGCCAGCAGTGAGGACATTGGCAGTCAGCCCCAGCATTTT. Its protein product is CASSEDIGSQPQHF.

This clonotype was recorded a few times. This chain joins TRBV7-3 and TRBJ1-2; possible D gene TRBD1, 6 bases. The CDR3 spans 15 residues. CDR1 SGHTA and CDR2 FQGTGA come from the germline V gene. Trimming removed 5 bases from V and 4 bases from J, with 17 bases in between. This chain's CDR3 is CASSIGGGAAYGYTF. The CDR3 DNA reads TGTGCCAGCAGCATCGGGGGGGGGGCCGCCTATGGCTACACCTTC. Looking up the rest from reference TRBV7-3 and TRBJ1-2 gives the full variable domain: GAGVSQTPSNKVTEKGKYVELRCDPISGHTALYWYRQSLGQGPEFLIYFQGTGAADDSGLPNDRFFAVRPEGSVSTLKIQRTERGDSAVYLCASSIGGGAAYGYTFGSGTRLTVV.

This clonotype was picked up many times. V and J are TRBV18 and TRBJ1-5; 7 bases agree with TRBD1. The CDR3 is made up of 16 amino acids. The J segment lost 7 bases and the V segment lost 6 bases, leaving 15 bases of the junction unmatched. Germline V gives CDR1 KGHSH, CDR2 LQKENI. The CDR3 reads CASSSLDPGGSQPQHF. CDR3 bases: TGTGCCAGCTCCTCCCTGGACCCAGGGGGTTCCCAGCCCCAGCATTTT.

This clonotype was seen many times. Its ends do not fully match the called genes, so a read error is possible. The CDR3 bases are TGTGCCACCAGTGACTCCTCCCACGAGCAGTACTTC. Translation gives CATSDSSHEQYF. The chain has TRBV24-1 and TRBJ2-7, with D uncertain. The V gene's germline CDR1 is KGHDR and CDR2 SFDVKD. The CDR3 spans 12 residues.

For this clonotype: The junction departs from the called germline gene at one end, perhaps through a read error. The CDR3 region is CNANEADRNTGELFF. The CDR3 DNA reads TGCAATGCTAATGAAGCGGATCGGAACACCGGGGAGCTGTTTTTT. The J gene is TRBJ2-2, the V gene TRBV20-1, with a tentative D call TRBD2 (5 bases). Per germline, CDR1 DFQATT and CDR2 SNEGSKA (reference sequence). The CDR3 totals 15 residues.

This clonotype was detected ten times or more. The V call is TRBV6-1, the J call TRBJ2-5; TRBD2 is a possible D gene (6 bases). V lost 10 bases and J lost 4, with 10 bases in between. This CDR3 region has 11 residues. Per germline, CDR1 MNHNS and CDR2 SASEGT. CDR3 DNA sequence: TGTGCCATTGGGCGGGGAGAGACCCAGTACTTC. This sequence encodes CAIGRGETQYF.

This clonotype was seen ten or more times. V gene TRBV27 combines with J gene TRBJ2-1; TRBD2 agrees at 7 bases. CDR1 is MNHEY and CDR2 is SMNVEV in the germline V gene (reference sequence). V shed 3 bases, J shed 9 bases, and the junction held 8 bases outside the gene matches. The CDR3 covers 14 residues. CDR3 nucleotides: TGTGCCAGCAGTTTCACGGCGGGAGACAGTGAGCAGTTCTTC. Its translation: CASSFTAGDSEQFF.

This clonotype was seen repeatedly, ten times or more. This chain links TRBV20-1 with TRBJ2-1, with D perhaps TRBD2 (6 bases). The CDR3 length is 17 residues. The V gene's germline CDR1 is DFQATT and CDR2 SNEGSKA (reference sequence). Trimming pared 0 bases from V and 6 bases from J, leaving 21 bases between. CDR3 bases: TGCAGTGCTAGAGATGACCTGACTAGTACCACCCTCAATGAGCAGTTCTTC. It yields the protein CSARDDLTSTTLNEQFF.

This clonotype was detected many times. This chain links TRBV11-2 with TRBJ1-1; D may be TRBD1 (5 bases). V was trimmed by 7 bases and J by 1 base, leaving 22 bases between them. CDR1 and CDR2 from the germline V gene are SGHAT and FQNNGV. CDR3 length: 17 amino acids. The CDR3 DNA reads TGTGCCAGCACCTCCGGTGGGGGGACTGAACCGAACACTGAAGCTTTCTTT. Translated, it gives CASTSGGGTEPNTEAFF.

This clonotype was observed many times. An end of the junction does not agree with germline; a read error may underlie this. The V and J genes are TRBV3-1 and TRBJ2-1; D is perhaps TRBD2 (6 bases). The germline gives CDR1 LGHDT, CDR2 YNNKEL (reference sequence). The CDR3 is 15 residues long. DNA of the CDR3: TGTGCCAGTCAGTTCTCCGGGAGCTCCTACAATGAACAGTTCTTC. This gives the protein CASQFSGSSYNEQFF.

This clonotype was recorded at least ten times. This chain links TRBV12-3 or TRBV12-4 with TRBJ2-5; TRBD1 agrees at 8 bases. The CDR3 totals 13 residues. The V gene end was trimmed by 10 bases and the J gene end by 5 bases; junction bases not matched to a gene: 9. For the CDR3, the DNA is TGTGCCACCTCCGACAGGGGTGCGGAGACCCAGTACTTC. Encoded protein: CATSDRGAETQYF.

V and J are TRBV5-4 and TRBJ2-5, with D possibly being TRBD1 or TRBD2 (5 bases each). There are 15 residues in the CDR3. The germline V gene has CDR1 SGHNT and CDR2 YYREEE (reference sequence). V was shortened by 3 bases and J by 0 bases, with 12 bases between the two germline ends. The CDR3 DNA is TGTGCCAGCAGCTGGGGACCGATGTACCAAGAGACCCAGTACTTC. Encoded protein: CASSWGPMYQETQYF.

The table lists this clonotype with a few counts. This chain's CDR3 is CASRRQTLGPEAFF. The DNA for the CDR3 is TGTGCCAGCAGGCGACAGACTTTAGGCCCTGAAGCTTTCTTT. The rearrangement links TRBV5-6 to TRBJ1-1; possible D gene TRBD1, 5 bases. The CDR3 has 14 residues. Trimming shortened V by 5 bases and J by 6 bases, and 17 bases separated the two germline ends. Germline V gives CDR1 SGHDT, CDR2 YYEEEE.

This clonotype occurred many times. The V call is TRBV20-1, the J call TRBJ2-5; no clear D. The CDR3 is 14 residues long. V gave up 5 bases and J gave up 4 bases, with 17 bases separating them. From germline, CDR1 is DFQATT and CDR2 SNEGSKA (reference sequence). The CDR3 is CSAPRVGPGETQYF. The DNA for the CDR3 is TGCAGTGCTCCGAGAGTTGGACCGGGAGAGACCCAGTACTTC.